This is a list of T cell receptor beta chains from one sample in a study of Graves' ophthalmopathy and Graves' hyperthyroidism. TCRdb re-analysed the multiplex PCR reads in MiXCR, keeping a single row per CDR3 protein. This repertoire shows over a million distinct CDR3 sequences, about 38% found once; its top ten account for 8.5% to 14%. The sequencing sample was made of peripheral blood or thyroid tissue (not recorded which). All receptors come from an adult man with Graves' hyperthyroidism. Each CDR3 is given with its conserved first and last residue. Fields, in order: J gene, V gene, clone size, D gene, CDR3 DNA, CDR3 protein. D genes are given only for firm matches. The listing skips clone size in some rows; elsewhere it reads once, few, many or a size class.

TRBJ2-7 TRBV20-1 few TRBD1 TGCAGTGCTAGAGATCTGGACAGGGGAGTAACCTACGAGCAGTACTTC CSARDLDRGVTYEQYF
TRBJ1-2 TRBV25-1 . TRBD1 TGTGCCAGCGTTGAAGATCGAGGGACAGCGTACACCTTC CASVEDRGTAYTF
TRBJ1-2 TRBV7-9 . . TGTGCCAGCAGCTTAGCGGGTCAGCCGAATAACTATGGCTACACCTTC CASSLAGQPNNYGYTF
TRBJ2-7 TRBV29-1 once TRBD2 TGCAGCGTGGGAGGGGCCCAAGAGGAGTACGAGCAGTACTTC CSVGGAQEEYEQYF
TRBJ1-1 TRBV4-1 . . TGCGCCAGCAGCCAAGAATTACGGGGGGCCAGCGGTGAAGCTTTCTTT CASSQELRGASGEAFF
TRBJ2-3 TRBV19 few TRBD2 TGTGCCAGTAGTATCGCGGGGGAGACACTAACGCAGTATTTT CASSIAGETLTQYF
TRBJ2-7 TRBV12-3/TRBV12-4 few . TGTGCCAGCAGTTACTCGAACCCAGACTACGAGCAGTACTTC CASSYSNPDYEQYF
TRBJ1-3 TRBV12-3/TRBV12-4 . . TGTGCCAGCAGTTTAGTAGCCAGGCCCGGAAACACCATATATTTT CASSLVARPGNTIYF
TRBJ1-6 TRBV10-3 . . TGTGCCATCAGCGGGGGGGGATCTAATTCACCCCTCCACTTT CAISGGGSNSPLHF
TRBJ1-1 TRBV10-3 . . TGTGCCATCAGTTACGGCAGCGCTGAAGCTTTCTTT CAISYGSAEAFF